The T cell receptor beta chain described here comes from a study of blood T cells in healthy people across ages. Points from the study as a whole: Unsorted PBMCs prevented conclusive naive versus antigen-experienced comparison.

J was trimmed by 0 bases and V by 5 bases; bases with no gene match: 5. CDR1 and CDR2 (germline): MDHEN, SYDVKM. The CDR3 covers 15 residues. Per sample, a minimum of 6.5 million PBMCs were isolated. Total RNA extraction produced at least 5 micrograms (per sample) for the study. As regards this clonotype: Its antigen is not identified.

Next came a second PCR, run for about 6 to 12 cycles, which used a sample-barcoded 5' primer along with a J-beta primer mix. MiXCR, applied by TCRdb to the 5' RACE reads, yields one record per CDR3 protein. The table shows 1,500,000 or so distinct CDR3 sequences, with about 45% occurring only once. The chain carries TRBV28 and TRBJ2-5; 8 bases align to TRBD1. This TCR was sampled from a woman in her late teens or twenties in good health. Input material: blood. CDR3 sequence (DNA): TGTGCCAGCAGTGATCGACAGGGGTACCAAGAGACCCAGTACTTC. Amino acids: CASSDRQGYQETQYF. The full variable domain, rest sourced from reference TRBV28 and TRBJ2-5, is DVKVTQSSRYLVKRTGEKVFLECVQDMDHENMFWYRQDPGLGLRLIYFSYDVKMKEKGDIPEGYSVSREKKERFSLILESASTNQTSMYLCASSDRQGYQETQYFGPGTRLLVL.